This is a list of T cell receptor beta chains from one sample in a study of Ad26.COV2.S vaccination and SARS-CoV-2 variants. Clones were sequenced by immunoSEQ multiplex PCR, and TCRdb holds only the in-frame ones, with some missing. In the table there are about 680,000 clones, 80% to 90% of which are singletons. Sample: peripheral blood, taken in a trial of Ad26.COV2.S vaccine versus placebo. The source of these receptors is a person between 18 and 65 years old who received the Ad26.COV2.S COVID-19 vaccine or a placebo. CDR3s include the opening cysteine and the closing phenylalanine or tryptophan. Each record gives: clone size, J gene, V gene, D gene, CDR3 DNA, CDR3 protein. A D gene is named only where the DNA matches it firmly. Clone size is stated in some rows and not others, as once, few, many or a class when expanded.

>-|TRBJ2-3|TRBV29-1|TRBD2
TGCAGCGTCGGGAGGGCCCTCACAGATACGCAGTATTTT
CSVGRALTDTQYF
>-|TRBJ2-1|TRBV4-2|TRBD1
TGTGCCAGCAGCCAAGGGGCCGGGACAGCTTACAATGAGCAGTTCTTC
CASSQGAGTAYNEQFF
>-|TRBJ1-6|TRBV6-5|TRBD1
TGTGCCAGCAGGAGACAGGGGTCCTATAATTCACCCCTCCACTTT
CASRRQGSYNSPLHF
>-|TRBJ1-5|TRBV19|TRBD1
TGTGCCAGTAGTCTGACGTCAGGGGGAAGAAATCAGCCCCAGCATTTT
CASSLTSGGRNQPQHF
>-|TRBJ2-1|TRBV3-1/TRBV3-2|TRBD2
TGTGCCAGCAGCCAAGAAGAAGCGGGAGATTCGTACAATGAGCAGTTCTTC
CASSQEEAGDSYNEQFF
>-|TRBJ2-5|TRBV2|-
TGTGCCAGCTGCCTGGTAGGGGTACCCCAAGAGACCCAGTACTTC
CASCLVGVPQETQYF
>-|TRBJ2-5|TRBV5-1|TRBD2
TGCGCCAGCAGCTTGGGCGGGGGTCGGGAGACCCAGTACTTC
CASSLGGGRETQYF
>-|TRBJ1-5|TRBV15|-
TGTGCCACCAGCAGAGATTTTGGGGCACGGCAGCCCCAGCATTTT
CATSRDFGARQPQHF
>-|TRBJ1-1|TRBV18|-
TGTGCCAGCTCACCCCTGGAACCGGAATACACTGAAGCTTTCTTT
CASSPLEPEYTEAFF
>few|TRBJ2-7|TRBV19|-
TGTGCCAGTATTGCACCGCAGTACGGGACTTTATCCTACGAGCAGTACTTC
CASIAPQYGTLSYEQYF
>-|TRBJ2-3|TRBV7-2|-
TGTGCCAGCAGCTTAGTAGGGGTTACAGATACGCAGTATTTT
CASSLVGVTDTQYF
>-|TRBJ2-2|TRBV5-5|-
TGTGCCAGCAGCTTCCCCTGGACCGGGGAGCTGTTTTTT
CASSFPWTGELFF
>-|TRBJ1-6|TRBV7-9|-
TGTGCCAGCAGCTTTCTAGGGAGTTCACCCCTCCACTTT
CASSFLGSSPLHF
>-|TRBJ1-1|TRBV5-1|-
TGCGCCAGCAGCCCCATATCGTACACTGAAGCTTTCTTT
CASSPISYTEAFF
>-|TRBJ2-7|TRBV6-6|-
TGTGCCACCGCGGGGGCGCAAGAGCAGTACTTC
CATAGAQEQYF
>-|TRBJ1-2|TRBV18|-
TGTGCCAGCTCACGGTCTGAAGACTATGGCTACACCTTC
CASSRSEDYGYTF
>-|TRBJ2-1|TRBV24-1|TRBD1
TGTGCCACCAGTGCAGGGGGCATCTACAATGAGCAGTTCTTC
CATSAGGIYNEQFF
>-|TRBJ2-7|TRBV4-1|TRBD1
TGCGCCAGCAGCCAAGCCCCTTCTTCTTGGACAGGGAGCTCCTACGAGCAGTACTTC
CASSQAPSSWTGSSYEQYF
>-|TRBJ1-3|TRBV10-1|-
TGCGCCAGCAGTGAGTCGACCCAGGTGGGAAACACCATATATTTT
CASSESTQVGNTIYF
>-|TRBJ2-3|TRBV7-3|TRBD2
TGTGCCAGCAGCTCGACGACTAGCGGGGGCGTGGATACGCAGTATTTT
CASSSTTSGGVDTQYF
>-|TRBJ1-5|TRBV13|-
TGTGCCAGCAGCTTAGGGGACATCAATCAGCCCCAGCATTTT
CASSLGDINQPQHF
>-|TRBJ1-5|TRBV27|-
TGTGCCAGCAGTTTTGGGGGTCTCAATCAGCCCCAGCATTTT
CASSFGGLNQPQHF
>-|TRBJ2-2|TRBV19|-
TGTGCCAGTAGCTTGACGGGGGCTGCCGGGGAGCTGTTTTTT
CASSLTGAAGELFF
>-|TRBJ2-3|TRBV24-1|-
TGTGCCACCACCTTAGCGGAAGGTAGCACAGATACGCAGTATTTT
CATTLAEGSTDTQYF
>-|TRBJ2-1|TRBV27|-
TGTGCCAGCAGTCGATCCCCCCCTAGCTTGTTTTCCTACAATGAGCAGTTCTTC
CASSRSPPSLFSYNEQFF
>-|TRBJ1-2|TRBV30|-
TGTGCCTGGAGTCCCCGGCCAGACCGCTATGGCTACACCTTC
CAWSPRPDRYGYTF
>-|TRBJ1-1|TRBV5-1|TRBD1
TGCGCCAGCAGCTTGGATTTAGGGGGCTATGTTGAAGCTTTCTTT
CASSLDLGGYVEAFF
>-|TRBJ1-6|TRBV28|TRBD1
TGTGCCAGCAGTTCGGGACAGGGCCCCTACTCCTATAATTCACCCCTCCACTTT
CASSSGQGPYSYNSPLHF
>once|TRBJ1-6|TRBV6-5|TRBD1
TGTGCCAGCAGTTACTCTTGGACAGGAAATTCACCCCTCCACTTT
CASSYSWTGNSPLHF
>-|TRBJ2-2|TRBV5-1|-
TGCGCCACCCGACAGAGTAACACCGGGGAGCTGTTTTTT
CATRQSNTGELFF
>-|TRBJ2-5|TRBV11-2|TRBD2
TGTGCCAGCAGCTACAGCCGGGGGGGACGGATACAAGAGACCCAGTACTTC
CASSYSRGGRIQETQYF